This T cell receptor (beta chain) was sequenced during a study of blood T cell repertoires in COVID-19. Study background: Sites across the United States, Italy and Spain contributed samples from acute and convalescent COVID-19. T cells, B-cell-depleted T cells, or PBMCs supplied cDNA or gDNA.

The CDR3 runs 14 residues. The germline V gene has CDR1 MNHEY and CDR2 SMNVEV (reference sequence). V shed 6 bases, J shed 0 bases, and the junction held 4 bases outside the gene matches. Clones were read by immunoSEQ multiplex PCR, and TCRdb kept only the in-frame ones, dropping some. The sample holds 45,000 to 70,000 clones, more than 70% seen once. The clonotype was recovered from a man aged 60 to 69 with acute or convalescent COVID-19. Sequenced sample: peripheral blood. V is TRBV27 and J is TRBJ2-5; 7 nucleotides match TRBD1. In nucleotides, the CDR3 is TGTGCCAGCAGCTTCGGGACAGACCAAGAGACCCAGTACTTC. Translation: CASSFGTDQETQYF.